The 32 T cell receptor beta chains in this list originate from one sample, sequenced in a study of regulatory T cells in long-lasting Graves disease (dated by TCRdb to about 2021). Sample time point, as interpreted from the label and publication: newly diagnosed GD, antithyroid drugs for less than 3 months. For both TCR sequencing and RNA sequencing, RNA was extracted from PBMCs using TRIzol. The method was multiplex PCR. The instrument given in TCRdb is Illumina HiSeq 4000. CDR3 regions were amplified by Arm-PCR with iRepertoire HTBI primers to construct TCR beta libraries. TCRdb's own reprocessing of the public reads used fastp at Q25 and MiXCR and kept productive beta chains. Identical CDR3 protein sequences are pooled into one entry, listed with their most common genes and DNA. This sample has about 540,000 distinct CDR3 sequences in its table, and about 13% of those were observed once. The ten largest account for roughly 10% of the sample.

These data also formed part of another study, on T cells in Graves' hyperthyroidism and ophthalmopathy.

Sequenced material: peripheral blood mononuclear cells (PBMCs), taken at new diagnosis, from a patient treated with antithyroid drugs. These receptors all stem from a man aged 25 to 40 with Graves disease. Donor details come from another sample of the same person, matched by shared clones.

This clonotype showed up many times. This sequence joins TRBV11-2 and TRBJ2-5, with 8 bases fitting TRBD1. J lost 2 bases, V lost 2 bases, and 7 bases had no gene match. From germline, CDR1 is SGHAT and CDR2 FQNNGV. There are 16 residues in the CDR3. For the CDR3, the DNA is TGTGCCAGCAGCTTACGCCTTGGACAGGGACAAGAGACCCAGTACTTC. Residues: CASSLRLGQGQETQYF.

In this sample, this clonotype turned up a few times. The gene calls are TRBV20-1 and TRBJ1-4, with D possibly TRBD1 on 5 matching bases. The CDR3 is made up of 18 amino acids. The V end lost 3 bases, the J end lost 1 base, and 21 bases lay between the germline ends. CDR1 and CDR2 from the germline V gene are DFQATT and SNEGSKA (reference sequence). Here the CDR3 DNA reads TGCAGTGCTAGGTTTTGGCAGACAGCAGGCAAAACTAATGAAAAACTGTTTTTT. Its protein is CSARFWQTAGKTNEKLFF.

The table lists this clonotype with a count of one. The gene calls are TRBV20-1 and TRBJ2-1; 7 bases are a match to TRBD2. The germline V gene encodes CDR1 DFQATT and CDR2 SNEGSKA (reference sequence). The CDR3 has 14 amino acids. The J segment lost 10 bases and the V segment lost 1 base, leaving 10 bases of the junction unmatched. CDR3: CSARGEGVGGEQFF. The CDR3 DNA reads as TGCAGTGCTAGAGGGGAGGGAGTAGGCGGCGAGCAGTTCTTC.

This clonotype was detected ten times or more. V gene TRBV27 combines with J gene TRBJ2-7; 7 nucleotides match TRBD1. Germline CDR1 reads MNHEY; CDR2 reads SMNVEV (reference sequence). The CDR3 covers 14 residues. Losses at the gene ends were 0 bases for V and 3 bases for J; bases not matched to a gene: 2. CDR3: CASSLSQGDYEQYF. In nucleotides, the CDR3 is TGTGCCAGCAGTTTATCCCAGGGGGACTACGAGCAGTACTTC.

The CDR3 DNA is TGTGCCAGTCTCGACCGCACAGATACGCAGTATTTT. It is translated as CASLDRTDTQYF. This chain connects TRBV19 to TRBJ2-3; no clear D gene. There are 12 residues in the CDR3. V lost 8 bases, J lost 1 base, and 7 bases lay in between. CDR1 is LNHDA and CDR2 is SQIVND in the germline V gene (reference sequence).

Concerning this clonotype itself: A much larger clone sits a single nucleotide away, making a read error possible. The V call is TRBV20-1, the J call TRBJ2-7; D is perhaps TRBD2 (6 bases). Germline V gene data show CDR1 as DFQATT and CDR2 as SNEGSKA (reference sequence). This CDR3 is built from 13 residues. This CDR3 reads CGAPAGEVYEQYF. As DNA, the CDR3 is TGCGGTGCCCCCGCCGGGGAGGTCTACGAGCAGTACTTC.

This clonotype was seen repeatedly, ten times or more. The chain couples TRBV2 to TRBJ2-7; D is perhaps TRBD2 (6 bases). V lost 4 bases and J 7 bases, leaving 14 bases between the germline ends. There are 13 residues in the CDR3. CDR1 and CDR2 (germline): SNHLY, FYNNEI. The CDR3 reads CASSVGGAREQYF. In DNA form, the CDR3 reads TGTGCCAGCAGTGTCGGGGGTGCACGGGAGCAGTACTTC.

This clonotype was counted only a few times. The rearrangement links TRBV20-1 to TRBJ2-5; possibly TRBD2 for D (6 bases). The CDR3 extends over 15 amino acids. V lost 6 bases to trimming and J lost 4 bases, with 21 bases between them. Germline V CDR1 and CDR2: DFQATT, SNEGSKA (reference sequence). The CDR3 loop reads CSAPPNTGARETQYF. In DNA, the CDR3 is TGCAGTGCCCCCCCTAATACGGGAGCTCGAGAGACCCAGTACTTC.

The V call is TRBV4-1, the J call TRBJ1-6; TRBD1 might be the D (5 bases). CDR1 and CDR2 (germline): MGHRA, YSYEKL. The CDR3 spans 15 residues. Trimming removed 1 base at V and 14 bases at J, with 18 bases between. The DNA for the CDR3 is TGCGCCAGCAGCCAAGCTATGTGGGGCACCCGAACCCTCCACTTT. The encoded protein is CASSQAMWGTRTLHF.

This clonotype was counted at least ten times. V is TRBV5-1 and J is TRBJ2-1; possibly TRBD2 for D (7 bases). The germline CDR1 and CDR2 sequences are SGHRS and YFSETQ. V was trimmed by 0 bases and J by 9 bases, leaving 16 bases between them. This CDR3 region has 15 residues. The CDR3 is CASSLAGEGLTEQFF. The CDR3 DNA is TGCGCCAGCAGCTTGGCAGGGGAGGGCTTGACTGAGCAGTTCTTC.

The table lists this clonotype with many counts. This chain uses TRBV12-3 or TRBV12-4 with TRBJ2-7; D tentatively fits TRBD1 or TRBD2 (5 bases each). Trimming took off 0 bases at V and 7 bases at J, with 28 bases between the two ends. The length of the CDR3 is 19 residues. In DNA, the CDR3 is TGTGCCAGCAGTTTAGCGCTAAATGTGGCTAGGAGAACCTGGGGGGAGCAGTACTTC. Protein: CASSLALNVARRTWGEQYF.

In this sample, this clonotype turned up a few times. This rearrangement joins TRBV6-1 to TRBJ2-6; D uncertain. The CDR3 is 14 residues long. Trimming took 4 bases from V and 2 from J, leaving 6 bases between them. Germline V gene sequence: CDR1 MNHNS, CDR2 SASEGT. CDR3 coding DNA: TGTGCCAGCAGTGCTACCGCTGGGGCCAACGTCCTGACTTTC. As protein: CASSATAGANVLTF.

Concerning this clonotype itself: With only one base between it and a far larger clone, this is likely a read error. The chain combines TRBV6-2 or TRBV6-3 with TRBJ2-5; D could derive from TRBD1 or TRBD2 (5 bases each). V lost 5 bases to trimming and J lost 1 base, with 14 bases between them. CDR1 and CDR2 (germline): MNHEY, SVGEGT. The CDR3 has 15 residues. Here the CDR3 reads CASSPGDPAQETQYF. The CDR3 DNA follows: TGTGCCAGCAGTCCCGGGGACCCGGCCCAAGAGACCCAGTACTTC.

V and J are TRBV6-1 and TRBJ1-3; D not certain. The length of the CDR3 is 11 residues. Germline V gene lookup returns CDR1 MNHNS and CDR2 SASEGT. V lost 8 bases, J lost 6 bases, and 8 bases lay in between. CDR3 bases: TGTGCCAGCGGATCTCTAAACACCATATATTTT. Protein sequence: CASGSLNTIYF.

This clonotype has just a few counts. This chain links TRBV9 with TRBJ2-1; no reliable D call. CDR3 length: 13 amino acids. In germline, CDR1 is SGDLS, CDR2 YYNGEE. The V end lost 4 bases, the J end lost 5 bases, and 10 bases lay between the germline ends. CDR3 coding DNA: TGTGCCAGCAGCCCAAGACTGAACAATGAGCAGTTCTTC. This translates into CASSPRLNNEQFF.

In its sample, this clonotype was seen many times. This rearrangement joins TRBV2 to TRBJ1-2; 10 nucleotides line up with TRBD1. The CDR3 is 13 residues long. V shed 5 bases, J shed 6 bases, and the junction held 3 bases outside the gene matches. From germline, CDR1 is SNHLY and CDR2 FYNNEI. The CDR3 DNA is TGTGCCAGCAGTTTAGGGACAGGGGATGGCTACACCTTC. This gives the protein CASSLGTGDGYTF.

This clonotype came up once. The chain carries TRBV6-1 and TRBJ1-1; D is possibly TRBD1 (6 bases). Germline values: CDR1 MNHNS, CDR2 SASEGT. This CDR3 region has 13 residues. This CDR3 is CAAGARSNTEAFF. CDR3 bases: TGTGCAGCGGGGGCCCGTTCGAACACTGAAGCTTTCTTT.

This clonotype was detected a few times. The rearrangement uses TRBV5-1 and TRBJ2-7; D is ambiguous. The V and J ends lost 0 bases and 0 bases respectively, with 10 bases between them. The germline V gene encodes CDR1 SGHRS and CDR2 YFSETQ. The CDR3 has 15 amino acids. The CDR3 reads CASSLGHLISYEQYF. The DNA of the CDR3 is TGCGCCAGCAGCTTGGGACACCTAATCTCCTACGAGCAGTACTTC.

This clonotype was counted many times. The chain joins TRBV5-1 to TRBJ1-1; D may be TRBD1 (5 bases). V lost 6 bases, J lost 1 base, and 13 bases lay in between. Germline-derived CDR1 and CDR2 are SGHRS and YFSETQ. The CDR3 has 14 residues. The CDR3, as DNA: TGCGCCAGCACCCCGGAGGGGAGGAACACTGAAGCTTTCTTT. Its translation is CASTPEGRNTEAFF.

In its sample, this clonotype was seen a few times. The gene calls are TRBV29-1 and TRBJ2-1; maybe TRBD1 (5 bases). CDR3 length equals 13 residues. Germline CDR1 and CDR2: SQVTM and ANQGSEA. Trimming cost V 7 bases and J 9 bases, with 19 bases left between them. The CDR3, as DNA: TGCAGCGCCTTAGAGTTACCCAGGGTTGAGCAGTTCTTC. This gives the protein CSALELPRVEQFF.

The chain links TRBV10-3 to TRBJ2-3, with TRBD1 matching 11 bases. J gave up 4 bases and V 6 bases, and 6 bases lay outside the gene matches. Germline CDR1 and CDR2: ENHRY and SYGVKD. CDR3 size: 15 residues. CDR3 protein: CAISDPGQGADTQYF. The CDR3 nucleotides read TGTGCCATCAGCGACCCGGGACAGGGGGCAGATACGCAGTATTTT.

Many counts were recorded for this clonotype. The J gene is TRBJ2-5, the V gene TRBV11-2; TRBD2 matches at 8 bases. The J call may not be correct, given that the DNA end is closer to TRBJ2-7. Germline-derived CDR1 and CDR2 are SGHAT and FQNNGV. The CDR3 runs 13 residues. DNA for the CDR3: TGTGCCAGCCACTATCCGGGAGGGGACGAGCAGTACTTC. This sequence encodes CASHYPGGDEQYF.

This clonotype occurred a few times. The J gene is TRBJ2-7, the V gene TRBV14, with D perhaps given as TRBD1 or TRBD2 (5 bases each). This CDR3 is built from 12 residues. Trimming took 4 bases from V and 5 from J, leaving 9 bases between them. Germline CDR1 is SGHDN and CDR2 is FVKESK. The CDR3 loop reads CASSPWGNEQYF. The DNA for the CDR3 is TGTGCCAGCAGCCCCTGGGGGAACGAGCAGTACTTC.

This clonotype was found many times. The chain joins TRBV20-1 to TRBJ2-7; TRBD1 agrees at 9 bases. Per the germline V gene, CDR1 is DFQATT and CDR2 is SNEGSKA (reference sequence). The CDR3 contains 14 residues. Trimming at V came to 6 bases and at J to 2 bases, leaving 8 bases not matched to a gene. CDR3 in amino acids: CSAPLGTGTYEQYF. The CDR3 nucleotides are TGCAGTGCCCCCCTCGGGACAGGGACCTACGAGCAGTACTTC.

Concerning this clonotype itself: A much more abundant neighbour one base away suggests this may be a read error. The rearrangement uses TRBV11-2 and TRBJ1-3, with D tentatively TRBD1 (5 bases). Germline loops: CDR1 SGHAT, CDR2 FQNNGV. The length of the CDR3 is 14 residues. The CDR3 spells CASGDWTTGNTLYF. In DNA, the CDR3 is TGTGCCAGCGGGGATTGGACAACTGGAAACACCTTATATTTT.

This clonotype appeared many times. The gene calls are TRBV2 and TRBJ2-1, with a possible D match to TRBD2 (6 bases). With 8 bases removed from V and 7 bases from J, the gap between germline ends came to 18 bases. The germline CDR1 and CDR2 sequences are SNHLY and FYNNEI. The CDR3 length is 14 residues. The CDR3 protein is CASLTGSGRNEQFF. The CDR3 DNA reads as TGTGCCAGCCTCACAGGTAGCGGAAGAAATGAGCAGTTCTTC. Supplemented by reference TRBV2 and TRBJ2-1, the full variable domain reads EPEVTQTPSHQVTQMGQEVILRCVPISNHLYFYWYRQILGQKVEFLVSFYNNEISEKSEIFDDQFSVERPDGSNFTLKIRSTKLEDSAMYFCASLTGSGRNEQFFGPGTRLTVL.

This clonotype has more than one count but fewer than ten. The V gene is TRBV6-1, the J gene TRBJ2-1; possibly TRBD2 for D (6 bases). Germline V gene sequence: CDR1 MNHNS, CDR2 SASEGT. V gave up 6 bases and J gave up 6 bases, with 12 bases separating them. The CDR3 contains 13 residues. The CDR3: CASRGEAPNEQFF. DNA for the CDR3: TGTGCCAGCAGAGGGGAGGCCCCCAATGAGCAGTTCTTC.

The CDR3 protein is CASSLAGAEQYF. The CDR3 nucleotides are TGCGCCAGCAGCTTGGCAGGGGCCGAGCAGTACTTC. The chain employs TRBV5-1 and TRBJ2-7, with D possibly being TRBD1 (6 bases). V was shortened by 0 bases and J by 6 bases, with 7 bases between the two germline ends. The CDR3 spans 12 residues. The V gene's germline CDR1 is SGHRS and CDR2 YFSETQ.

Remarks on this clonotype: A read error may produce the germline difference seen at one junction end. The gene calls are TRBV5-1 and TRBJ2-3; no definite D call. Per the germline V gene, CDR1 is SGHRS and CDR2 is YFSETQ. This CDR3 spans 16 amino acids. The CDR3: CASSFSQAGVGNTQYF. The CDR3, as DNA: TGTGCCAGCAGCTTCTCCCAAGCTGGGGTGGGGAATACGCAGTATTTT. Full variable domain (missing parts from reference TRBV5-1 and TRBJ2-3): KAGVTQTPRYLIKTRGQQVTLSCSPISGHRSVSWYQQTPGQGLQFLFEYFSETQRNKGNFPGRFSGRQFSNSRSEMNVSTLELGDSALYLCASSFSQAGVGNTQYFGPGTRLTVL.

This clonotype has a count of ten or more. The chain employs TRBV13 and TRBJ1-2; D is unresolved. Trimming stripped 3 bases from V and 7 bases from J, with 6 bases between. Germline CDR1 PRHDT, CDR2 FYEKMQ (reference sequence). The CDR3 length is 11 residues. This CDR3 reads CASSFHSGYTF. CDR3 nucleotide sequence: TGTGCCAGCAGCTTTCACAGTGGCTACACCTTC. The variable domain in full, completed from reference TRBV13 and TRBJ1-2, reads AAGVIQSPRHLIKEKRETATLKCYPIPRHDTVYWYQQGPGQDPQFLISFYEKMQSDKGSIPDRFSAQQFSDYHSELNMSSLELGDSALYFCASSFHSGYTFGSGTRLTVV.

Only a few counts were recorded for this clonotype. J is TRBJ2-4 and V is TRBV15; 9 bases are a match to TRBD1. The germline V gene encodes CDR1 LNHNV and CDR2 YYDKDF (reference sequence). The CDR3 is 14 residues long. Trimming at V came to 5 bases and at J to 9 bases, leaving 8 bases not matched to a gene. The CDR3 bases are TGTGCCACCAGCGCCCGGGACAGGGTGAGCATTCAGTACTTC. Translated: CATSARDRVSIQYF.

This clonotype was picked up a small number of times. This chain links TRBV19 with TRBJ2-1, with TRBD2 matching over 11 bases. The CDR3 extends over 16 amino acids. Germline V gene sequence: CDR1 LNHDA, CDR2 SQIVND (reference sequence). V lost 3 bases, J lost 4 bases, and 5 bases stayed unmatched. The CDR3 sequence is CASSILGTSGYNEQFF. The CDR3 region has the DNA TGTGCCAGTAGTATCCTCGGGACTAGCGGATACAATGAGCAGTTCTTC.